These 21 T cell receptor beta chains came from one sample sequenced in a study of vaccination and CD4 T cells after COVID-19. Regarding treatment: roughly nine-day PBMC culture with coronavirus spike peptide pools or control peptides (ViraFEST assay). Sequencing of DNA taken from cultured CD4+ T cells relied on the Oncomine TCR Beta short-read assay. TCRdb called the PCR reads again in MiXCR, with one record for every CDR3 protein. The sample comprises 11,000 to 15,000 distinct CDR3 sequences, about 26% of which are singletons, and 8.3% rests with the top ten. Their cognate antigens are unknown. What was sequenced was CD4+ T cells from blood, cultured in vitro. These receptors all come from a human donor who had recovered from COVID-19.

This clonotype was recorded a few times. The chain carries TRBV19 and TRBJ2-1, with 9 bases identical to TRBD2. The CDR3 has 16 residues. CDR1 LNHDA and CDR2 SQIVND come from the germline V gene (reference sequence). Trimming cost V 5 bases and J 9 bases; bases outside gene matches: 14. CDR3 in amino acids: CASSPRGSGGVSEQFF. CDR3 sequence (DNA): TGTGCCAGTAGTCCCCGGGGTAGCGGGGGAGTAAGTGAGCAGTTCTTC. Based on the CDR3 plus reference TRBV19 and TRBJ2-1, the full variable domain is DGGITQSPKYLFRKEGQNVTLSCEQNLNHDAMYWYRQDPGQGLRLIYYSQIVNDFQKGDIAEGYSVSREKKESFPLTVTSAQKNPTAFYLCASSPRGSGGVSEQFFGPGTRLTVL.

This clonotype has a handful of counts. This rearrangement joins TRBV5-1 to TRBJ1-6; D gene unclear. The CDR3 has 17 residues. Deletions cut 3 bases from V and 0 bases from J, with 13 bases between. Germline CDR1 is SGHRS and CDR2 is YFSETQ. CDR3 sequence: CASSSDGRSSYNSPLHF. DNA of the CDR3: TGCGCCAGCAGCTCTGATGGACGGAGCTCCTATAATTCACCCCTCCACTTT.

The CDR3 loop is CSARNRALSGGYTF. Here the CDR3 DNA reads TGCAGTGCTAGGAACAGGGCCCTATCCGGAGGCTACACCTTC. V and J are TRBV20-1 and TRBJ1-2; TRBD1 is a possible D gene (6 bases). Germline-derived CDR1 and CDR2 are DFQATT and SNEGSKA (reference sequence). V lost 3 bases and J 8 bases, leaving 19 bases between the germline ends. The CDR3 length is 14 residues.

The J gene is TRBJ2-7, the V gene TRBV7-9, with TRBD2 as a possible D gene (5 bases). Germline CDR1 and CDR2: SEHNR and FQNEAQ (reference sequence). The CDR3 runs 16 residues. Trimming stripped 5 bases from V and 2 bases from J, with 19 bases between. The chain's CDR3 is CASSQASGSRAYEQYF. CDR3 nucleotides: TGTGCCAGCAGCCAGGCGAGCGGATCAAGAGCCTACGAGCAGTACTTC.

This clonotype was picked up a small number of times. The chain recombines TRBV5-1 with TRBJ2-3, with 8 bases identical to TRBD2. V lost 7 bases and J lost 3; bases outside the gene matches: 7. Per the germline V gene, CDR1 is SGHRS and CDR2 is YFSETQ. CDR3 length equals 14 residues. CDR3 amino acids: CASSAAGETDTQYF. The CDR3 DNA reads TGCGCCAGCTCCGCAGCGGGGGAAACAGATACGCAGTATTTT.

This rearrangement joins TRBV4-1 to TRBJ1-3; TRBD1 might be the D (6 bases). CDR1 is MGHRA and CDR2 is YSYEKL in the germline V gene. The V end was cut by 2 bases, the J end by 3 bases, with 14 bases between. The length of the CDR3 is 16 residues. CDR3 bases: TGCGCCAGCAGCCAACCTCGGGAGGGGGGTGGAAACACCATATATTTT. It codes for CASSQPREGGGNTIYF.

CDR3 loop: CASSLDLYLGTSGGVSNEQFF. As DNA, the CDR3 is TGTGCCAGCAGCTTAGACTTATACCTCGGGACTAGCGGGGGGGTTTCGAATGAGCAGTTCTTC. The rearrangement uses TRBV11-3 and TRBJ2-1; 16 positions match TRBD2. There are 21 residues in the CDR3. Germline V CDR1 and CDR2: SGHNT, YENEEA. V dropped 0 bases and J dropped 7; count of bases not matched to a gene: 15.

This clonotype was counted between two and nine times. The genes are TRBV20-1 and TRBJ1-6, with 11 bases fitting TRBD1. Germline values: CDR1 DFQATT, CDR2 SNEGSKA (reference sequence). CDR3 length: 15 amino acids. Trimming removed 0 bases from V and 9 bases from J; junction bases left unmatched: 4. The CDR3 sequence is CSARDQGQGVSPLHF. The CDR3 DNA sequence: TGCAGTGCTAGAGATCAGGGACAGGGGGTTTCACCCCTCCACTTT.

This chain joins TRBV9 and TRBJ2-7; TRBD1 matches at 12 bases. CDR3 length: 15 residues. V lost 5 bases and J lost 2; bases outside the gene matches: 5. Germline V gives CDR1 SGDLS, CDR2 YYNGEE. CDR3 in DNA: TGTGCCAGCAGTCGCGGGACAGGGGGCGCCTACGAGCAGTACTTC. It is translated as CASSRGTGGAYEQYF.

Only a few counts were recorded for this clonotype. The chain is built from TRBV6-2 or TRBV6-3 and TRBJ1-1, with D possibly TRBD1 on 6 matching bases. This CDR3 is 19 amino acids long. Trimming removed 7 bases from V and 8 bases from J, with 35 bases in between. Germline V gene lookup returns CDR1 MNHEY and CDR2 SVGEGT. The CDR3 is CASNQPGRRWSGGRGEAFF. CDR3 DNA sequence: TGTGCCAGCAATCAGCCCGGGCGGAGGTGGAGTGGGGGCCGCGGGGAAGCTTTCTTT.

The genes are TRBV27 and TRBJ2-7, with 7 bases that match TRBD1. Germline V gene data show CDR1 as MNHEY and CDR2 as SMNVEV (reference sequence). The V gene end was trimmed by 6 bases and the J gene end by 1 base; junction bases not matched to a gene: 18. The CDR3 contains 18 residues. CDR3 sequence: CASSPDRAHPSISYEQYF. The CDR3 DNA reads TGTGCCAGCAGCCCCGACAGGGCACACCCCTCAATATCCTACGAGCAGTACTTC.

This chain uses TRBV5-6 with TRBJ1-2; TRBD1 matches at 8 bases. The germline V gene has CDR1 SGHDT and CDR2 YYEEEE. The CDR3 consists of 14 residues. Germline trimming cut 6 bases from V and 6 bases from J; bases unmatched to any gene: 10. The DNA of the CDR3 is TGTGCCAGCATCCCTTTGGACAGGGAGGATGGCTACACCTTC. Amino acid sequence: CASIPLDREDGYTF.

V and J are TRBV5-4 and TRBJ1-2; 11 bases are a match to TRBD1. This CDR3 is 16 amino acids long. V shed 1 base and J 8 bases; nucleotides not matched to a gene: 10. From germline, CDR1 is SGHNT and CDR2 YYREEE (reference sequence). In DNA, the CDR3 is TGTGCCAGCAGCTTGAGGGACAGGGGGTATCCCGGGGGCTACACCTTC. Its protein product is CASSLRDRGYPGGYTF.

The chain carries TRBV6-1 and TRBJ2-3; 8 bases line up with TRBD2. CDR3 length: 14 residues. CDR1 is MNHNS, CDR2 SASEGT, per germline. The ends lost 5 bases at V and 6 bases at J; junction bases unmatched: 7. The CDR3 nucleotides read TGTGCCAGCAGTCGGGGGGGGGGTTCGGATACGCAGTATTTT. This gives the protein CASSRGGGSDTQYF.

This clonotype was picked up a small number of times. The CDR3 loop reads CASSYSLNTEAFF. The CDR3 DNA sequence: TGTGCCAGCAGTTACTCCCTGAACACTGAAGCTTTCTTT. V is TRBV6-2 or TRBV6-3 and J is TRBJ1-1; no definite D call. The CDR3 spans 13 residues. CDR1 and CDR2 from the germline V gene are MNHEY and SVGEGT. The V end was cut by 0 bases, the J end by 0 bases, with 2 bases between.

The chain joins TRBV9 to TRBJ2-3; 8 bases are a match to TRBD2. The CDR3 runs to 15 residues. The junction had 3 bases not matched to a gene; V was cut back by 0 bases and J by 3 bases. CDR1 SGDLS and CDR2 YYNGEE come from the germline V gene. As DNA, the CDR3 is TGTGCCAGCAGCGTAGTTGGGACTAGAACAGATACGCAGTATTTT. It yields the protein CASSVVGTRTDTQYF.

This clonotype appeared a few times. The J gene is TRBJ2-7, the V gene TRBV20-1, with a weak D call TRBD1 (6 bases). V lost 5 bases to trimming and J lost 4 bases, with 18 bases between them. The CDR3 sequence is 14 residues long. Germline loops: CDR1 DFQATT, CDR2 SNEGSKA (reference sequence). Here the CDR3 DNA reads TGCAGTGCTCTTGAAGGGCAGGGGCCTTACGAGCAGTACTTC. Translating gives CSALEGQGPYEQYF.

This clonotype was found a few times. The genes are TRBV7-9 and TRBJ1-4, with D perhaps TRBD1 (6 bases). V lost 2 bases to trimming and J lost 8 bases, with 12 bases between them. Germline lookup yields CDR1 SEHNR and CDR2 FQNEAQ (reference sequence). The CDR3 contains 14 residues. Here the CDR3 DNA reads TGTGCCAGCAGCTTAAGGGGGGCCAGGGAAAAACTGTTTTTT. Protein sequence: CASSLRGAREKLFF.

This clonotype was detected only a few times. The chain links TRBV29-1 to TRBJ1-1, with a weak D call TRBD1 (5 bases). The CDR3 loop spans 17 amino acids. Trimming left V 5 bases short and J 4 bases short, with 26 bases between. From germline, CDR1 is SQVTM and CDR2 ANQGSEA. The CDR3 region is CSVSDLPRTTVGTEAFF. CDR3 DNA: TGCAGCGTTTCCGACCTACCCAGGACAACAGTAGGCACTGAAGCTTTCTTT.

This clonotype was found a few times. The chain has TRBV19 and TRBJ2-6, with 9 bases lining up with TRBD1. CDR1 and CDR2 (germline): LNHDA, SQIVND (reference sequence). The length of the CDR3 is 17 residues. The trim removed 4 bases at V and 0 bases at J, leaving 4 bases unmatched. CDR3: CASSRDRASSGANVLTF. The CDR3 nucleotides read TGTGCCAGTAGTAGGGACAGGGCCTCCTCTGGGGCCAACGTCCTGACTTTC.

This clonotype was observed a handful of times. The chain couples TRBV11-3 to TRBJ2-4, with D unclear. The V gene lost 6 bases and the J gene lost 3 bases, with 6 bases spanning the gap. Germline lookup yields CDR1 SGHNT and CDR2 YENEEA. The CDR3 is 12 residues long. The CDR3 DNA reads TGTGCCAGCAGTCAGGACAAAAACATTCAGTACTTC. Amino acid sequence: CASSQDKNIQYF.